The 28 T cell receptor beta chains below were found in one sample sequenced in a study of T-cell memory formation after mild COVID-19. MiXCR was run by TCRdb on the 5' RACE reads, yielding one entry per CDR3 protein. The sample contains about 140,000 distinct CDR3 sequences, more than 13% of which appear only once. Source material: PBMCs or a T cell subset sorted from them (not recorded which). Receptors originate from an adult woman who had mild COVID-19 (a few samples of this study predate the infection). Cell type and time point are not known.

V usage is TRBV5-1 and J usage is TRBJ1-2; D uncertain. Per germline, CDR1 SGHRS and CDR2 YFSETQ. Trimming pared 0 bases from V and 6 bases from J, leaving 12 bases between. The CDR3 runs to 14 residues. The CDR3 region is CASSLVGSRDGYTF. The CDR3 region has the DNA TGCGCCAGCAGCTTGGTGGGCTCTCGGGATGGCTACACCTTC. Complete variable domain (other parts from reference TRBV5-1 and TRBJ1-2): KAGVTQTPRYLIKTRGQQVTLSCSPISGHRSVSWYQQTPGQGLQFLFEYFSETQRNKGNFPGRFSGRQFSNSRSEMNVSTLELGDSALYLCASSLVGSRDGYTFGSGTRLTVV.

The J gene is TRBJ2-7, the V gene TRBV12-3 or TRBV12-4; 10 bases line up with TRBD1. With V trimmed by 1 base and J by 5 bases, 2 bases remained unmatched. There are 14 residues in the CDR3. The CDR3 is CASSLGGTGDEQYF. CDR3 sequence (DNA): TGTGCCAGCAGTTTAGGGGGGACAGGGGACGAGCAGTACTTC.

The sample holds many counts of this clonotype. J is TRBJ2-7 and V is TRBV20-1; the D is unclear. Trimming removed 0 bases from V and 6 bases from J, with 6 bases in between. CDR3 length: 11 residues. Germline V gene lookup returns CDR1 DFQATT and CDR2 SNEGSKA (reference sequence). The CDR3 nucleotides read TGCAGTGCTAGAGACCCCCCCGAGCAGTACTTC. Protein: CSARDPPEQYF.

This clonotype was seen more than once but under ten times. The chain joins TRBV20-1 to TRBJ2-3, with TRBD2 identical over 11 bases. The CDR3 is 16 residues long. The junction had 8 bases not matched to a gene; V was cut back by 1 base and J by 5 bases. Germline V CDR1 and CDR2: DFQATT, SNEGSKA (reference sequence). CDR3 sequence reads: CSARGVSGTSGDTQYF. The CDR3 DNA follows: TGCAGTGCTAGAGGCGTCTCCGGGACTAGCGGAGATACGCAGTATTTT.

This clonotype has more than one count but fewer than ten. CDR3 loop: CASSPEGSEGFEQYF. The CDR3 nucleotides read TGTGCCAGCTCACCAGAAGGGAGCGAGGGGTTCGAGCAGTACTTC. This chain uses TRBV18 with TRBJ2-7; D tentatively reads TRBD1 or TRBD2 (5 bases each). Germline V gene data show CDR1 as KGHSH and CDR2 as LQKENI. This CDR3 has 15 amino acids. Trimming stripped 2 bases from V and 6 bases from J, with 17 bases between.

The chain carries TRBV4-1 and TRBJ2-7; the match to TRBD1 covers 9 bases. Germline V CDR1 and CDR2: MGHRA, YSYEKL. The V and J ends lost 4 bases and 0 bases, in that order; junction bases with no gene match: 4. This CDR3 has 15 residues. Written as DNA, the CDR3 is TGCGCCAGCAGCCGTGGACAGGGGATCTCCTACGAGCAGTACTTC. Encoded protein: CASSRGQGISYEQYF.

The chain employs TRBV18 and TRBJ2-3, with TRBD2 matching over 11 bases. The CDR3 has 16 amino acids. The germline V gene encodes CDR1 KGHSH and CDR2 LQKENI. V was pared by 3 bases and J by 2 bases, with 4 bases of the junction left unmatched. The CDR3 DNA reads TGTGCCAGCTCACCCCCACTAGCGGGGGACACAGATACGCAGTATTTT. This sequence encodes CASSPPLAGDTDTQYF. The complete variable domain, with remaining parts taken from reference TRBV18 and TRBJ2-3, reads NAGVMQNPRHLVRRRGQEARLRCSPMKGHSHVYWYRQLPEEGLKFMVYLQKENIIDESGMPKERFSAEFPKEGPSILRIQQVVRGDSAAYFCASSPPLAGDTDTQYFGPGTRLTVL.

The chain recombines TRBV20-1 with TRBJ2-3; tentatively, D is TRBD1 (6 bases). This CDR3 region has 16 residues. Per the germline V gene, CDR1 is DFQATT and CDR2 is SNEGSKA (reference sequence). V lost 2 bases and J lost 2, with 17 bases in between. The CDR3 sequence: CSARSPEGVPTDTQYF. The CDR3 DNA reads TGCAGTGCTAGATCACCCGAGGGGGTCCCCACAGATACGCAGTATTTT.

This clonotype occurred a few times. The V and J genes are TRBV5-6 and TRBJ1-1; D gene ambiguous. This CDR3 has 14 residues. Trimming took off 1 base at V and 6 bases at J, with 13 bases between the two ends. Germline CDR1 SGHDT, CDR2 YYEEEE. This CDR3 reads CASSLYPIGPEAFF. The CDR3, as DNA: TGTGCCAGCAGCTTGTACCCCATAGGGCCTGAAGCTTTCTTT.

J is TRBJ1-1 and V is TRBV3-1, with 8 bases identical to TRBD1. The CDR3 spans 16 residues. The germline CDR1 and CDR2 sequences are LGHDT and YNNKEL (reference sequence). The V and J ends lost 2 bases and 1 base, in that order; junction bases with no gene match: 6. For the CDR3, the DNA is TGTGCCAGCAGCCAATTGGACAGGGCGGAGAACACTGAAGCTTTCTTT. Translating gives CASSQLDRAENTEAFF. Looking up the rest from reference TRBV3-1 and TRBJ1-1 gives the full variable domain: DTAVSQTPKYLVTQMGNDKSIKCEQNLGHDTMYWYKQDSKKFLKIMFSYNNKELIINETVPNRFSPKSPDKAHLNLHINSLELGDSAVYFCASSQLDRAENTEAFFGQGTRLTVV.

This clonotype was observed a single time. V usage is TRBV7-2 and J usage is TRBJ1-5; TRBD1 is a possible D gene (5 bases). The V end was cut by 5 bases, the J end by 6 bases, with 11 bases between. This CDR3 is 13 amino acids long. Germline V gene lookup returns CDR1 SGHTA and CDR2 FQGNSA. CDR3 loop: CASSPGRVQPQHF. In DNA form, the CDR3 reads TGTGCCAGCAGCCCGGGGCGCGTTCAGCCCCAGCATTTT.

The chain carries TRBV9 and TRBJ2-7; 12 bases match TRBD2. This CDR3 contains 17 residues. Germline CDR1 SGDLS, CDR2 YYNGEE. V gave up 4 bases and J gave up 0 bases; unmatched junction bases: 8. CDR3 sequence reads: CASSPTSGGPVSYEQYF. The CDR3 coding sequence is TGTGCCAGCAGCCCGACTAGCGGGGGCCCTGTCTCCTACGAGCAGTACTTC.

J is TRBJ1-3 and V is TRBV4-1; TRBD1 is a possible D gene (5 bases). Germline V lookup: CDR1 MGHRA, CDR2 YSYEKL. This CDR3 is built from 17 residues. Trimming cost V 1 base and J 3 bases, with 16 bases left between them. This chain's CDR3 is CASSQAFRTTVGNTIYF. In nucleotides, the CDR3 is TGCGCCAGCAGCCAAGCCTTCCGAACGACAGTTGGAAACACCATATATTTT.

V gene TRBV5-6 combines with J gene TRBJ1-2; D not resolved. This CDR3 has 12 amino acids. Germline V lookup: CDR1 SGHDT, CDR2 YYEEEE. V was pared by 0 bases and J by 2 bases, with 2 bases between. The CDR3 here is CASSLVNYGYTF. The CDR3, as DNA: TGTGCCAGCAGCTTGGTGAACTATGGCTACACCTTC.

The chain uses TRBV7-6 and TRBJ1-5, with TRBD1 identical over 7 bases. J lost 4 bases, V lost 4 bases, and 4 bases had no gene match. The CDR3 is 14 amino acids. Per germline, CDR1 SGHVS and CDR2 FNYEAQ. CDR3 in amino acids: CASSSGTANQPQHF. CDR3 DNA sequence: TGTGCCAGCAGCTCCGGGACAGCGAATCAGCCCCAGCATTTT.

The chain links TRBV3-1 to TRBJ2-3; 7 positions match TRBD1. Per germline, CDR1 LGHDT and CDR2 YNNKEL (reference sequence). The CDR3 spans 15 residues. V shed 3 bases and J 5 bases; nucleotides not matched to a gene: 8. The DNA for the CDR3 is TGTGCCAGCAGCCAGCGGAGTTACAGGGGAGATACGCAGTATTTT. Translated: CASSQRSYRGDTQYF.

The CDR3 loop is CSVRTGENYGYTF. DNA for the CDR3: TGCAGCGTTAGGACAGGGGAGAACTATGGCTACACCTTC. The V call is TRBV29-1, the J call TRBJ1-2, with TRBD1 identical over 9 bases. The germline V gene has CDR1 SQVTM and CDR2 ANQGSEA. The CDR3 consists of 13 residues. Trimming removed 5 bases from V and 2 bases from J; junction bases left unmatched: 3.

J is TRBJ2-2 and V is TRBV27, with 8 bases matching TRBD2. This CDR3 has 14 residues. CDR1 and CDR2 (germline): MNHEY, SMNVEV (reference sequence). The J segment lost 6 bases and the V segment lost 8 bases, leaving 8 bases of the junction unmatched. The CDR3 loop is CASAPRGGAGELFF. DNA of the CDR3: TGTGCCAGCGCCCCCCGGGGGGGGGCCGGGGAGCTGTTTTTT.

This clonotype was seen a handful of times. V and J are TRBV29-1 and TRBJ2-5; D is possibly TRBD1 (6 bases). Germline assignment: CDR1 SQVTM and CDR2 ANQGSEA. The CDR3 loop spans 14 amino acids. V lost 1 base and J 0 bases, leaving 9 bases between the germline ends. CDR3 DNA sequence: TGCAGCGTTGAAGGGACAGAGTACCAAGAGACCCAGTACTTC. Translation gives CSVEGTEYQETQYF.

Many counts were recorded for this clonotype. Here the CDR3 reads CASSPGDKQYF. DNA for the CDR3: TGTGCCAGCAGTCCTGGGGACAAGCAGTATTTT. The V call is TRBV12-3 or TRBV12-4, the J call TRBJ2-3; a possible D gene is TRBD1 (6 bases). CDR3 length: 11 residues. The ends were cut back, 5 bases at V and 11 bases at J, with 11 bases in the middle.

V usage is TRBV14 and J usage is TRBJ2-3; D is ambiguous. The CDR3 sequence is 17 residues long. V lost 4 bases to trimming and J lost 1 base, with 18 bases between them. The germline V gene encodes CDR1 SGHDN and CDR2 FVKESK. The CDR3 protein is CASSPKPGWMGTDTQYF. CDR3 DNA sequence: TGTGCCAGCAGCCCCAAACCAGGCTGGATGGGCACAGATACGCAGTATTTT.

This clonotype was found a few times. The chain has TRBV20-1 and TRBJ1-5; no clear D. This CDR3 region has 15 residues. Per the germline V gene, CDR1 is DFQATT and CDR2 is SNEGSKA (reference sequence). V gave up 5 bases and J gave up 3 bases, with 17 bases separating them. CDR3 nucleotide sequence: TGCAGTGCTGCGCTAGGGTTACAGATCAATCAGCCCCAGCATTTT. As protein: CSAALGLQINQPQHF.

V usage is TRBV6-1 and J usage is TRBJ2-3; either TRBD1 or TRBD2 may fit D (5 bases each). Germline assignment: CDR1 MNHNS and CDR2 SASEGT. The CDR3 length is 14 residues. Trimming removed 1 base from V and 4 bases from J, with 9 bases in between. As DNA, the CDR3 is TGTGCCAGCAGTGAAGGGAGAGGGGCAGATACGCAGTATTTT. Translating gives CASSEGRGADTQYF.

This clonotype has a handful of counts. V usage is TRBV7-3 and J usage is TRBJ2-7, with TRBD1 matching 8 bases. Germline loops: CDR1 SGHTA, CDR2 FQGTGA. The CDR3 consists of 16 residues. J lost 5 bases, V lost 5 bases, and 14 bases had no gene match. The CDR3 is CASSPTPGQDRDEQYF. The CDR3 DNA follows: TGTGCCAGCAGCCCTACCCCGGGACAGGACCGGGACGAGCAGTACTTC.

The sample holds a few counts of this clonotype. This chain links TRBV4-3 with TRBJ2-2, with 9 bases identical to TRBD2. Germline lookup yields CDR1 LGHNA and CDR2 YSLEER. The CDR3 consists of 18 residues. Losses at the gene ends were 0 bases for V and 1 base for J; bases not matched to a gene: 6. The CDR3 protein is CASSQEGLAGQNTGELFF. The CDR3 region has the DNA TGCGCCAGCAGCCAAGAAGGGCTAGCGGGGCAGAACACCGGGGAGCTGTTTTTT.

The sample holds a few counts of this clonotype. This chain joins TRBV2 and TRBJ1-5; D uncertain. Per the germline V gene, CDR1 is SNHLY and CDR2 is FYNNEI. This CDR3 is 13 amino acids long. V was shortened by 6 bases and J by 1 base, with 7 bases between the two germline ends. CDR3 in DNA: TGTGCCAGCAGAGGGATGAGCAATCAGCCCCAGCATTTT. Amino acid sequence: CASRGMSNQPQHF.

This clonotype has only a few counts. The rearrangement uses TRBV30 and TRBJ1-5, with D hard to call. The V and J ends lost 4 bases and 5 bases respectively, with 15 bases between them. The CDR3 covers 14 residues. The germline gives CDR1 GTSNPN, CDR2 SVGIG (reference sequence). The CDR3 here is CAWNGAASHQPQHF. In DNA form, the CDR3 reads TGTGCCTGGAATGGCGCCGCCAGTCATCAGCCCCAGCATTTT. The full variable domain, completed using reference TRBV30 and TRBJ1-5, is SQTIHQWPATLVQPVGSPLSLECTVEGTSNPNLYWYRQAAGRGLQLLFYSVGIGQISSEVPQNLSASRPQDRQFILSSKKLLLSDSGFYLCAWNGAASHQPQHFGDGTRLSIL.

In this sample, this clonotype turned up a few times. The CDR3 nucleotides are TGCGCCAGCAGCCAAGATGCCGGACTCTCCTACAATGAGCAGTTCTTC. Protein: CASSQDAGLSYNEQFF. The rearrangement joins TRBV4-3 to TRBJ2-1; TRBD2 might be the D (5 bases). This CDR3 is 16 amino acids long. Germline V gene sequence: CDR1 LGHNA, CDR2 YSLEER. The ends were cut back, 0 bases at V and 0 bases at J, with 9 bases in the middle.